This TCR beta chain was found in a study of blood T cell repertoires in COVID-19. Study as a whole: Sites across the United States, Italy and Spain contributed samples from acute and convalescent COVID-19. PBMCs, B-cell-depleted T cells, or T cells provided the cDNA or gDNA that made up the material.

Original data processing: Estimates of nucleated cell counts were drawn from the amplification of reference gene primers. Data came from immunoSEQ multiplex PCR; TCRdb stores just in-frame clones and leaves some out. Clonal size and the V and J genes are those of that table, whereas D and trimming came from the DNA. The sample carries under 80,000 clones, roughly 83% recorded once. V lost 4 bases, J lost 8 bases, and 6 bases stayed unmatched. Germline V lookup: CDR1 SGHAT, CDR2 FQNNGV. This CDR3 spans 14 amino acids. This sequence was found in a woman in her fifties or sixties with acute or convalescent COVID-19. V gene TRBV11-2 combines with J gene TRBJ1-4; TRBD1 matches 8 bases. The sequenced sample was peripheral blood. The CDR3 region has the DNA TGTGCCAGCAGCTCGACAGGGGCGGGGGAAAAACTGTTTTTT. Residues: CASSSTGAGEKLFF.